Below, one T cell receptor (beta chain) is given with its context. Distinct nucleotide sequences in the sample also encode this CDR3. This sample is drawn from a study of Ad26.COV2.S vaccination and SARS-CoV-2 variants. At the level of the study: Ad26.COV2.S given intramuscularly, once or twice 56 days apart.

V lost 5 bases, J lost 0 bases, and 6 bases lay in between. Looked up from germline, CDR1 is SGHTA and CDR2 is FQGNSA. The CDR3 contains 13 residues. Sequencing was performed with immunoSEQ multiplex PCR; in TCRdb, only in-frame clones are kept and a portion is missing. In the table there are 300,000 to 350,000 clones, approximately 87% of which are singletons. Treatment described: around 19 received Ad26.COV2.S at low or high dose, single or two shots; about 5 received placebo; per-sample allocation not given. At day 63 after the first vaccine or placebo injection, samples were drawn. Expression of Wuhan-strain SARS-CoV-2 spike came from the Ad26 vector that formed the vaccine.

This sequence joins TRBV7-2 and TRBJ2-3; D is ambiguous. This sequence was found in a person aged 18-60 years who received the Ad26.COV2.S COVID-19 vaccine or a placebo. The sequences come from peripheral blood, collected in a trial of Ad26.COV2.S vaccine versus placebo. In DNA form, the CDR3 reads TGTGCCAGCAGCCTAGGGAGCACAGATACGCAGTATTTT. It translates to CASSLGSTDTQYF.